This entry lists 25 T cell receptor beta chains sequenced from one sample in a study of beta chain features in type 1 diabetes. Every isolated RNA sample was fully reverse transcribed, so sequencing captured expressed TCRB transcripts. Measured with immunoSEQ multiplex PCR; TCRdb has only the in-frame clones, and not every one. The data contain over 350,000 clones, about 16% of them singletons. Sequenced input: naive CD4+ T cells from blood. The origin of the receptors is a woman aged 18-35 years in good health.

The chain joins TRBV19 to TRBJ2-1; 11 bases are shared with TRBD2. J gave up 1 base and V 7 bases, and 9 bases lay outside the gene matches. Germline V gene lookup returns CDR1 LNHDA and CDR2 SQIVND (reference sequence). The CDR3 is 17 residues long. Here the CDR3 DNA reads TGTGCCAGTACCCGGCTAGCGGGAGGAATTTCCTACAATGAGCAGTTCTTC. This gives the protein CASTRLAGGISYNEQFF.

The chain links TRBV19 to TRBJ2-2; D unclear. The CDR3 has 12 amino acids. V lost 5 bases and J lost 3, with 4 bases in between. CDR1 LNHDA and CDR2 SQIVND come from the germline V gene (reference sequence). The DNA for the CDR3 is TGTGCCAGTAGTCCTCACACCGGGGAGCTGTTTTTT. Its translation is CASSPHTGELFF.

This clone has a handful of counts. The chain links TRBV21-1 to TRBJ1-2. TRBV21-1 is annotated as a pseudogene. This CDR3 region has 12 residues. The CDR3 sequence: CASSKESEGYTF. CDR3 coding DNA: TGTGCCAGCAGCAAAGAAAGCGAAGGCTACACCTTC.

In this sample, this clone turned up a few times. This chain links TRBV28 with TRBJ2-7; a weak D match, TRBD2 (5 bases). Germline V gene lookup returns CDR1 MDHEN and CDR2 SYDVKM. This CDR3 has 16 residues. Deletions cut 3 bases from V and 5 bases from J, with 20 bases between. CDR3 in DNA: TGTGCCAGCAGTTTTGAAGGTGGTCCGGGGATCAACGAGCAGTACTTC. Protein: CASSFEGGPGINEQYF.

The rearrangement joins TRBV6-5 to TRBJ2-1, with D tentatively TRBD2 (5 bases). Germline V gene sequence: CDR1 MNHEY, CDR2 SVGAGI. Trimming cost V 6 bases and J 7 bases, with 13 bases left between them. The CDR3 runs 13 residues. For the CDR3, the DNA is TGTGCCAGCAGGCTCCTAGCTTTGAATGAGCAGTTCTTC. The encoded protein is CASRLLALNEQFF.

This clone was seen more than once but under ten times. This chain connects TRBV28 to TRBJ2-1; D not certain. This CDR3 comprises 12 residues. Germline V gene data show CDR1 as MDHEN and CDR2 as SYDVKM. V shed 6 bases and J shed 7 bases, with 10 bases lying between them. Here the CDR3 DNA reads TGTGCCAGCAGCCGAGCGCGGAATGAGCAGTTCTTC. Its protein is CASSRARNEQFF.

The chain couples TRBV18 to TRBJ2-5; maybe TRBD2 (6 bases). Germline-derived CDR1 and CDR2 are KGHSH and LQKENI. V was clipped by 1 base and J by 5 bases, with 14 bases between them. This CDR3 spans 15 amino acids. The CDR3 protein is CASSPQRAGRETQYF. The CDR3 bases are TGTGCCAGCTCACCACAAAGGGCGGGACGGGAGACCCAGTACTTC. Complete variable domain (other parts from reference TRBV18 and TRBJ2-5): NAGVMQNPRHLVRRRGQEARLRCSPMKGHSHVYWYRQLPEEGLKFMVYLQKENIIDESGMPKERFSAEFPKEGPSILRIQQVVRGDSAAYFCASSPQRAGRETQYFGPGTRLLVL.

The J gene is TRBJ2-7, the V gene TRBV4-1, with 9 bases matching TRBD1. This CDR3 has 16 amino acids. With 1 base clipped from V and 3 bases from J, the junction kept 7 bases outside the gene matches. Germline CDR1 and CDR2: MGHRA and YSYEKL. The CDR3 nucleotides read TGCGCCAGCAGCCAAGTTCCGGGACAGGGACGCTACGAGCAGTACTTC. Protein sequence: CASSQVPGQGRYEQYF.

A few counts support this clone. CDR3: CASSESTSGYEQYF. DNA of the CDR3: TGTGCCAGCAGCGAATCGACTAGCGGCTACGAGCAGTACTTC. The chain recombines TRBV9 with TRBJ2-7; the match to TRBD2 covers 9 bases. The CDR3 sequence is 14 residues long. Germline V gene data show CDR1 as SGDLS and CDR2 as YYNGEE. With V trimmed by 3 bases and J by 3 bases, 4 bases remained unmatched.

This chain links TRBV2 with TRBJ2-1, with D possibly being TRBD2 (5 bases). V was pared by 7 bases and J by 4 bases, with 14 bases between. Looked up from germline, CDR1 is SNHLY and CDR2 is FYNNEI. The CDR3 runs to 14 residues. The CDR3 DNA reads as TGTGCCAGCATAACGGGGAGAACATACAATGAGCAGTTCTTC. It translates to CASITGRTYNEQFF.

The rearrangement uses TRBV28 and TRBJ2-3; possible D gene TRBD2, 5 bases. V was pared by 6 bases and J by 4 bases, with 14 bases between. CDR3 length: 14 residues. Germline V gene lookup returns CDR1 MDHEN and CDR2 SYDVKM. Here the CDR3 reads CASSPGGTADTQYF. CDR3 coding DNA: TGTGCCAGCAGCCCAGGAGGAACCGCAGATACGCAGTATTTT.

This clone was detected only a few times. The chain links TRBV28 to TRBJ1-1; 9 nucleotides match TRBD1. The germline gives CDR1 MDHEN, CDR2 SYDVKM. The length of the CDR3 is 14 residues. V gave up 6 bases and J gave up 5 bases; unmatched junction bases: 7. The DNA for the CDR3 is TGTGCCAGCAGCGTGACAGGGGGAAGGACTGAAGCTTTCTTT. Translating it yields CASSVTGGRTEAFF.

This chain connects TRBV28 to TRBJ1-1; 8 bases are a match to TRBD1. Trimming cost V 3 bases and J 10 bases; bases outside gene matches: 4. The CDR3 loop spans 12 amino acids. Germline CDR1 MDHEN, CDR2 SYDVKM. The CDR3 DNA reads as TGTGCCAGCAGTTTCCTACAGGGGGGAGCTTTCTTT. This gives the protein CASSFLQGGAFF.

The CDR3 sequence is CASSHTGGEGYGYTF. DNA of the CDR3: TGTGCCAGCAGCCATACAGGGGGCGAGGGCTATGGCTACACCTTC. V usage is TRBV5-4 and J usage is TRBJ1-2; TRBD1 matches at 9 bases. The V and J ends lost 4 bases and 4 bases, in that order; junction bases with no gene match: 8. The germline gives CDR1 SGHNT, CDR2 YYREEE (reference sequence). This CDR3 spans 15 amino acids.

The V gene is TRBV7-2, the J gene TRBJ1-2, with D tentatively TRBD1 (6 bases). The CDR3 contains 15 residues. CDR1 SGHTA and CDR2 FQGNSA come from the germline V gene. V was cut by 0 bases and J by 8 bases, with 16 bases left in between. Here the CDR3 reads CASSLAQMGAQGYTF. The CDR3 nucleotides are TGTGCCAGCAGCTTAGCGCAGATGGGGGCGCAGGGCTACACCTTC.

The chain has TRBV30 and TRBJ2-1, with TRBD2 identical over 13 bases. The ends lost 3 bases at V and 1 base at J; junction bases unmatched: 12. The germline V gene encodes CDR1 GTSNPN and CDR2 SVGIG (reference sequence). The CDR3 is 19 residues long. The CDR3 nucleotides are TGTGCCTGGAGCCCCGGGAGGGTGACTAGCGGGAGGTCCTACAATGAGCAGTTCTTC. This translates into CAWSPGRVTSGRSYNEQFF.

A remark on this clone: Other nucleotide sequences from this sample produce the same CDR3. This chain connects TRBV4-3 to TRBJ2-1, with D tentatively TRBD2 (6 bases). This CDR3 spans 14 amino acids. The germline CDR1 and CDR2 sequences are LGHNA and YSLEER. V lost 1 base to trimming and J lost 4 bases, with 8 bases between them. The CDR3 DNA reads as TGCGCCAGCAGCCAAGCCGGGGGTTACAATGAGCAGTTCTTC. Protein product: CASSQAGGYNEQFF.

This clone appeared a few times. V usage is TRBV2 and J usage is TRBJ2-5; 8 bases agree with TRBD1. The V gene's germline CDR1 is SNHLY and CDR2 FYNNEI. Trimming took 6 bases from V and 3 from J; bases not matched to a gene: 6. This CDR3 has 14 residues. CDR3 nucleotides: TGTGCCAGCAGCCGGACAGGGAGAGAAGAGACCCAGTACTTC. Amino acids: CASSRTGREETQYF.

The chain links TRBV4-2 to TRBJ2-2, with 9 bases identical to TRBD2. The germline V gene has CDR1 LGHNA and CDR2 YNFKEQ. The V and J ends lost 1 base and 7 bases, in that order; junction bases with no gene match: 19. The length of the CDR3 is 20 residues. DNA for the CDR3: TGTGCCAGCAGCCAAGTAAACGGGCTAGCGGGATCACCGAGTGGCGGGGAGCTGTTTTTT. This encodes CASSQVNGLAGSPSGGELFF.

In its sample, this clone was seen a few times. The CDR3 is CASSQAGSSYNEQFF. CDR3 in DNA: TGCGCCAGCAGCCAAGCGGGGAGCTCCTACAATGAGCAGTTCTTC. J is TRBJ2-1 and V is TRBV4-3; D possibly corresponds to TRBD2 (5 bases). Trimming removed 1 base at V and 0 bases at J, with 7 bases between. The CDR3 runs 15 residues. Germline V gene data show CDR1 as LGHNA and CDR2 as YSLEER.

This chain links TRBV19 with TRBJ2-2; no definite D call. V dropped 1 base and J dropped 4 bases, with 4 bases sitting between them. The CDR3 extends over 13 amino acids. Germline-derived CDR1 and CDR2 are LNHDA and SQIVND (reference sequence). The CDR3 loop is CASSIGATGELFF. The CDR3 nucleotides are TGTGCCAGTAGTATAGGGGCCACCGGGGAGCTGTTTTTT.

In its sample, this clone was seen once. The rearrangement links TRBV18 to TRBJ1-1, with TRBD1 identical over 7 bases. CDR1 and CDR2 (germline): KGHSH, LQKENI. Trimming took 0 bases from V and 4 from J; bases not matched to a gene: 8. The CDR3 sequence is 16 residues long. CDR3 residues: CASSPPWAGGSTEAFF. CDR3 bases: TGTGCCAGCTCACCACCCTGGGCAGGGGGATCCACTGAAGCTTTCTTT.

This clone was detected a few times. V and J are TRBV9 and TRBJ2-3; no reliable D call. With 3 bases removed from V and 4 bases from J, the gap between germline ends came to 12 bases. The CDR3 contains 14 residues. The germline V gene has CDR1 SGDLS and CDR2 YYNGEE. Here the CDR3 DNA reads TGTGCCAGCAGCGGAAAAAGCGTACCAGATACGCAGTATTTT. Translated: CASSGKSVPDTQYF. The complete variable domain, with remaining parts taken from reference TRBV9 and TRBJ2-3, reads DSGVTQTPKHLITATGQRVTLRCSPRSGDLSVYWYQQSLDQGLQFLIQYYNGEERAKGNILERFSAQQFPDLHSELNLSSLELGDSALYFCASSGKSVPDTQYFGPGTRLTVL.

The sample holds a few counts of this clone. This chain connects TRBV30 to TRBJ1-1, with 9 bases fitting TRBD1. This CDR3 is 14 amino acids long. Per the germline V gene, CDR1 is GTSNPN and CDR2 is SVGIG (reference sequence). The V gene end was trimmed by 7 bases and the J gene end by 1 base; junction bases not matched to a gene: 7. The CDR3 reads CASTNRGQNTEAFF. The CDR3 DNA reads as TGTGCCTCAACCAACAGGGGGCAGAACACTGAAGCTTTCTTT.

This clone was detected a few times. The chain joins TRBV27 to TRBJ2-3, with 9 positions matching TRBD1. V was pared by 5 bases and J by 6 bases, with 6 bases of the junction left unmatched. The germline gives CDR1 MNHEY, CDR2 SMNVEV (reference sequence). The CDR3 is made up of 14 amino acids. The CDR3 region is CASSPGTGLDTQYF. In DNA form, the CDR3 reads TGTGCCAGCAGTCCAGGGACAGGGTTGGATACGCAGTATTTT.